A few counts support the clone carrying this TCR beta chain. The antigen remains unidentified. TCRdb processed the 5' RACE reads anew with MiXCR; each CDR3 protein has one entry. The sample holds more than 250,000 distinct CDR3 sequences; approximately 8% are singletons and the top ten take more than 12%. The data were obtained in a study of CD8 T cells in ankylosing spondylitis. General study points: Ankylosing spondylitis blood seemed to carry a telltale TCR beta motif made of fewer than 10 highly homologous variants. In peripheral blood, disease-linked CD8+ clones occurred at relatively low frequencies. Disease-linked clones were reportedly significantly enriched in matched ankylosing spondylitis synovial fluid.

The CDR3 runs 18 residues. The germline V gene encodes CDR1 SGDLS and CDR2 YYNGEE. The V gene lost 0 bases and the J gene lost 0 bases, with 16 bases spanning the gap. V usage is TRBV9 and J usage is TRBJ1-3; possibly TRBD1 for D (6 bases). Material: blood, either unsorted or a sorted T cell fraction (not recorded which). The receptor was derived from a male donor with ankylosing spondylitis. CDR3 amino acids: CASSVGGRDIRSGNTIYF. CDR3 sequence (DNA): TGTGCCAGCAGCGTAGGGGGCAGGGACATTCGCTCTGGAAACACCATATATTTT.